This entry features one T cell receptor (beta chain) sequence. This entry comes from a study of shared clonotypes between healthy human individuals. V gave up 4 bases and J gave up 3 bases, with 10 bases separating them. This CDR3 has 13 residues. Per the germline V gene, CDR1 is KGHSH and CDR2 is LQKENI. Replicate PCRs for unsorted PBMC used 300 ng DNA (about 30,000 T cell genomes). Method: immunoSEQ multiplex PCR; TCRdb's copy keeps in-frame clones and lacks some. The table lists approximately 480,000 clones, over 75% of them singletons. The chain recombines TRBV18 with TRBJ2-7; D possibly corresponds to TRBD2 (6 bases). Material for sequencing was PBMCs. The TCR comes from a woman between 40 and 55 years old in good health. Some clones in this sample may be carry-over from other donors' samples. CDR3 in amino acids: CASSLTTSYEQYF. The DNA for the CDR3 is TGTGCCAGCTCACTAACGACTAGCTACGAGCAGTACTTC.